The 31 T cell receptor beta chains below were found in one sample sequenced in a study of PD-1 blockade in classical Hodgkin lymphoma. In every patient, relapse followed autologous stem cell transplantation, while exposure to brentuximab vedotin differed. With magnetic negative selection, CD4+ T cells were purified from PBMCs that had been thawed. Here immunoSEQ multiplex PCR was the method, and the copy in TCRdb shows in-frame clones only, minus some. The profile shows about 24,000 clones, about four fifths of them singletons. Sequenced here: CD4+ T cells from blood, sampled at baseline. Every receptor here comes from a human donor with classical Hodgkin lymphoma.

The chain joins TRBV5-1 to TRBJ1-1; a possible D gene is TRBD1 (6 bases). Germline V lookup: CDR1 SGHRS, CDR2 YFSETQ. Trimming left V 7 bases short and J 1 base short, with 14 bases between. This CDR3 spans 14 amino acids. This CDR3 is CASGVQGPNTEAFF. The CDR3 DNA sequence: TGCGCCAGCGGAGTACAGGGACCGAACACTGAAGCTTTCTTT.

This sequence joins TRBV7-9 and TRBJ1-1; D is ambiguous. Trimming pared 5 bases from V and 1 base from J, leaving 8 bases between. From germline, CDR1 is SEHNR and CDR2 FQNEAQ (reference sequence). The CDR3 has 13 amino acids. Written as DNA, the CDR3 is TGTGCCAGCAGCACAACAACGAACACTGAAGCTTTCTTT. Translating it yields CASSTTTNTEAFF.

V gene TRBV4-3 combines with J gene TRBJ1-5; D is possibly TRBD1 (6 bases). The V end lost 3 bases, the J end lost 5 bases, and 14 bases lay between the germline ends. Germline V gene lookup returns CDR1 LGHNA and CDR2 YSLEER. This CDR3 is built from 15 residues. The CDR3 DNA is TGCGCCAGCAGCCACCATATCACAGGGTATCAGCCCCAGCATTTT. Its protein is CASSHHITGYQPQHF.

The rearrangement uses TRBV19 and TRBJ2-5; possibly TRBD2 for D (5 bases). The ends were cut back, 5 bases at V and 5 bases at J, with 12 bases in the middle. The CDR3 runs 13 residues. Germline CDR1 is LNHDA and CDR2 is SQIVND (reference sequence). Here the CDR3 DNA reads TGTGCCAGTAGTGGAGGCCTCTCGGAGACCCAGTACTTC. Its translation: CASSGGLSETQYF.

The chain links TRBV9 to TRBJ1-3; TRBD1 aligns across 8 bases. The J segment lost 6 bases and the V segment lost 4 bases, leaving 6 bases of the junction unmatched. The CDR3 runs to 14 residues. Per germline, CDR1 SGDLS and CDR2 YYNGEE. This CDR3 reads CASSLRQGTNTIYF. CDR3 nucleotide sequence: TGTGCCAGCAGCCTACGACAGGGGACAAACACCATATATTTT.

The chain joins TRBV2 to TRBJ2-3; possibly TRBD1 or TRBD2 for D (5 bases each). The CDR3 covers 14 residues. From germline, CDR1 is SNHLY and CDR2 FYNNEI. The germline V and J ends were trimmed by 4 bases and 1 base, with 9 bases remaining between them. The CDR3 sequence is CASSAEGRTDTQYF. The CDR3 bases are TGTGCCAGCAGTGCTGAGGGGCGCACAGATACGCAGTATTTT.

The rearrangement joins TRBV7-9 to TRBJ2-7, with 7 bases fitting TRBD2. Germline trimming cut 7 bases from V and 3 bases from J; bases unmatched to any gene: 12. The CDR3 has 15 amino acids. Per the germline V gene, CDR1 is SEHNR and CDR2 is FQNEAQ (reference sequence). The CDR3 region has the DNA TGTGCCAGCACTCTCCAAAGTGGGGGGGGCTACGAGCAGTACTTC. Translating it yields CASTLQSGGGYEQYF.

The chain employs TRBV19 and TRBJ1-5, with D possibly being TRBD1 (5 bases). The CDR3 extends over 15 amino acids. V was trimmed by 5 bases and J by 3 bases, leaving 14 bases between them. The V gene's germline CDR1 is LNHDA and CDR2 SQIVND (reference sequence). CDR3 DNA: TGTGCCAGTAGTTCCAGGGTGGCGGTCAATCAGCCCCAGCATTTT. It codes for CASSSRVAVNQPQHF.

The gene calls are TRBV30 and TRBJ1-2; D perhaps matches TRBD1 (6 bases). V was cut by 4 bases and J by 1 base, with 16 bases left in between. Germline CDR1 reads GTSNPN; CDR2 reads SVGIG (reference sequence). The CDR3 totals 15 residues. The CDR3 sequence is CAWNPGGGNNYGYTF. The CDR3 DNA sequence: TGTGCCTGGAACCCCGGGGGGGGCAATAACTATGGCTACACCTTC. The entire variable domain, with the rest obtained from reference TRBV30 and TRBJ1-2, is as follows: SQTIHQWPATLVQPVGSPLSLECTVEGTSNPNLYWYRQAAGRGLQLLFYSVGIGQISSEVPQNLSASRPQDRQFILSSKKLLLSDSGFYLCAWNPGGGNNYGYTFGSGTRLTVV.

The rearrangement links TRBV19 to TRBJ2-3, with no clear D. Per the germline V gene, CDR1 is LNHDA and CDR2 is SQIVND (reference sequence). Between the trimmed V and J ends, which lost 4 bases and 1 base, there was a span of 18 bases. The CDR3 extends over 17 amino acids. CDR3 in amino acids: CASSRSSGTEGTDTQYF. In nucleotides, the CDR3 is TGTGCCAGTAGTAGGTCATCGGGCACGGAAGGCACAGATACGCAGTATTTT.

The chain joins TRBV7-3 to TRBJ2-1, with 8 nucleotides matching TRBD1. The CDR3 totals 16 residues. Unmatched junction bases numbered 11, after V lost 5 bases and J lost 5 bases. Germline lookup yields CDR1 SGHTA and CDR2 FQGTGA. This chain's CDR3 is CASSMRQGHNNNEQFF. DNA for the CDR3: TGTGCCAGCAGCATGCGACAGGGGCATAACAACAATGAGCAGTTCTTC. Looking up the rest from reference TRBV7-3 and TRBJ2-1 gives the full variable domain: GAGVSQTPSNKVTEKGKYVELRCDPISGHTALYWYRQSLGQGPEFLIYFQGTGAADDSGLPNDRFFAVRPEGSVSTLKIQRTERGDSAVYLCASSMRQGHNNNEQFFGPGTRLTVL.

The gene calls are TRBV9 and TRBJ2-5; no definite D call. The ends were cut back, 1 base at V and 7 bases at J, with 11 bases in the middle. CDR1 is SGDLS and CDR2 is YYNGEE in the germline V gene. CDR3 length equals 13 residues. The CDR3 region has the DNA TGTGCCAGCAGCGTAACCGGTCTGGGGACCCAGTACTTC. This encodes CASSVTGLGTQYF.

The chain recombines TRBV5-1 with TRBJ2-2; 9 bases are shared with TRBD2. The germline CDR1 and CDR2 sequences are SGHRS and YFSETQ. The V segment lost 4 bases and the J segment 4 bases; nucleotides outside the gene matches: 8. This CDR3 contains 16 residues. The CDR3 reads CASSPKGTSSTGELFF. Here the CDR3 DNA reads TGCGCCAGCAGCCCAAAAGGGACTAGCTCCACCGGGGAGCTGTTTTTT.

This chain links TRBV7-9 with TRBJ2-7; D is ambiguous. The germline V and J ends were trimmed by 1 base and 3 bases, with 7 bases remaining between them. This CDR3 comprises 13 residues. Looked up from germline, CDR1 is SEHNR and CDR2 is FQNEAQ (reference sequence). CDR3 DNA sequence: TGTGCCAGCAGCTTAGGCATCTTCTACGAGCAGTACTTC. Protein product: CASSLGIFYEQYF.

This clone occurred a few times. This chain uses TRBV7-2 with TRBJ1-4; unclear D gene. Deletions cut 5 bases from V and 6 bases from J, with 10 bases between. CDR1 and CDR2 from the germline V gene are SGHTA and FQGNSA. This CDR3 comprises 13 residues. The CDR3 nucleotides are TGTGCCAGCAGCAGGGCGAGGGATGAAAAACTGTTTTTT. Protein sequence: CASSRARDEKLFF.

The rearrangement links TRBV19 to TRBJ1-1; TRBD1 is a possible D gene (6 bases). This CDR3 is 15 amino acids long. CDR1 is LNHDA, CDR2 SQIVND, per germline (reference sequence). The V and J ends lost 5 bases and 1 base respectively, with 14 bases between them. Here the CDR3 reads CASSARRGGNTEAFF. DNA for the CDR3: TGTGCCAGTAGTGCCCGAAGGGGGGGGAACACTGAAGCTTTCTTT.

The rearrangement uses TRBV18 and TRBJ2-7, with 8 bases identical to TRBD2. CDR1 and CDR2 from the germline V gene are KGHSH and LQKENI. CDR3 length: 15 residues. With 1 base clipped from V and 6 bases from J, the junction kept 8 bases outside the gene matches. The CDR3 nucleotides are TGTGCCAGCTCACCACTAGACATCACTAGCGGCGAGCAGTACTTC. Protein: CASSPLDITSGEQYF.

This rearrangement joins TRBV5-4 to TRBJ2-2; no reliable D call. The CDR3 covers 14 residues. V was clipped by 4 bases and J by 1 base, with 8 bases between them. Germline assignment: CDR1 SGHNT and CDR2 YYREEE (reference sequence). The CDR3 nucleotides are TGTGCCAGCAGCCCGTCCAGGAACACCGGGGAGCTGTTTTTT. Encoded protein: CASSPSRNTGELFF. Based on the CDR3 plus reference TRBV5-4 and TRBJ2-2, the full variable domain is ETGVTQSPTHLIKTRGQQVTLRCSSQSGHNTVSWYQQALGQGPQFIFQYYREEENGRGNFPPRFSGLQFPNYSSELNVNALELDDSALYLCASSPSRNTGELFFGEGSRLTVL.

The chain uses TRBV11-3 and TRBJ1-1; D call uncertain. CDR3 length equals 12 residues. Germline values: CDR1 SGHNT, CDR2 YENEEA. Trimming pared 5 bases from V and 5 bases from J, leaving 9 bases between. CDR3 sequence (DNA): TGTGCCAGCAGCCCCAGGCGTACTGAAGCTTTCTTT. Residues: CASSPRRTEAFF.

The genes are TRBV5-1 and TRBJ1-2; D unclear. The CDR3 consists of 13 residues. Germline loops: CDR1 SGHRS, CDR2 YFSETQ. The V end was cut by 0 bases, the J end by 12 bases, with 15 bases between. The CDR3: CASSLGQPMVNTF. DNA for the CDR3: TGCGCCAGCAGCTTGGGACAACCTATGGTGAACACCTTC.

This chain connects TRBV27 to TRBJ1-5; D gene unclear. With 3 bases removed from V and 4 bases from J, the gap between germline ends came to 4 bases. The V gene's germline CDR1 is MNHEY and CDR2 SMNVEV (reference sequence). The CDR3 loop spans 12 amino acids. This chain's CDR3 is CASSFPNQPQHF. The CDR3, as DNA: TGTGCCAGCAGTTTTCCTAATCAGCCCCAGCATTTT.

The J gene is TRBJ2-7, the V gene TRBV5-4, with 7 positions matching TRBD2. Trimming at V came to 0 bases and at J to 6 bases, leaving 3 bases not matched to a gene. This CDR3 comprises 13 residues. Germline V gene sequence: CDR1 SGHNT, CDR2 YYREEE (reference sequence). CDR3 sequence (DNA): TGTGCCAGCAGCTTGGTCTCGGGGGGCGAGCAGTACTTC. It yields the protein CASSLVSGGEQYF.

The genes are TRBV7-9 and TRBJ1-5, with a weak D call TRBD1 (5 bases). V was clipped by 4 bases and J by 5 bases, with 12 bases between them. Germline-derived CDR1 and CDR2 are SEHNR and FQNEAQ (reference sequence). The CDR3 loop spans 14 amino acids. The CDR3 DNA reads TGTGCCAGCAGCTATGGGGCGGGGGATCAGCCCCAGCATTTT. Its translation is CASSYGAGDQPQHF.

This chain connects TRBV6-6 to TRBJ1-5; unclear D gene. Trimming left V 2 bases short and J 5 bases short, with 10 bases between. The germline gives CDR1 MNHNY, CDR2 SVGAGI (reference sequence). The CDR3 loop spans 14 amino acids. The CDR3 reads CASSYQPRDQPQHF. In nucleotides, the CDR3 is TGTGCCAGCAGTTACCAACCCCGCGATCAGCCCCAGCATTTT.

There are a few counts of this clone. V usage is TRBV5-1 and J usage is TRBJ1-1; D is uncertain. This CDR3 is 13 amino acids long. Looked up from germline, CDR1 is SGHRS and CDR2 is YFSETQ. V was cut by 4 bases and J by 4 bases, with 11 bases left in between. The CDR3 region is CASSGESGTEAFF. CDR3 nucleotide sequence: TGCGCCAGCAGCGGAGAGAGTGGCACTGAAGCTTTCTTT.

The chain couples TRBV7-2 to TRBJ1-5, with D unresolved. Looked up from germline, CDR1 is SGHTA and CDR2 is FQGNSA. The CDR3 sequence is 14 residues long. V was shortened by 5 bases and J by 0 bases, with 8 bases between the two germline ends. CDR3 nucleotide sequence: TGTGCCAGCAGCCATGACGGTAGCAATCAGCCCCAGCATTTT. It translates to CASSHDGSNQPQHF.

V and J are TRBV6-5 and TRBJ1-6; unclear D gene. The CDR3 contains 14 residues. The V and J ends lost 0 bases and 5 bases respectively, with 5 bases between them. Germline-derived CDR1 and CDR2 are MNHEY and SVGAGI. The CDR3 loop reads CASSYSNNNSPLHF. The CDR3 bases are TGTGCCAGCAGTTACTCGAACAATAATTCACCCCTCCACTTT.

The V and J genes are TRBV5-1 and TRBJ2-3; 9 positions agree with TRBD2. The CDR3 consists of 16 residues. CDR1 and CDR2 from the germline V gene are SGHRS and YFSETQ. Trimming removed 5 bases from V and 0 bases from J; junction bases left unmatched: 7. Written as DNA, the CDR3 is TGCGCCAGCAGGATCCGTAGCGGGGGTAGCACAGATACGCAGTATTTT. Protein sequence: CASRIRSGGSTDTQYF.

Written as DNA, the CDR3 is TGTGCCATCAGGACGGGGACGGTTAACACTGAAGCTTTCTTT. This encodes CAIRTGTVNTEAFF. The V and J genes are TRBV10-3 and TRBJ1-1; D is perhaps TRBD1 (5 bases). Looked up from germline, CDR1 is ENHRY and CDR2 is SYGVKD. V lost 6 bases and J lost 2, with 13 bases in between. The CDR3 spans 14 residues.

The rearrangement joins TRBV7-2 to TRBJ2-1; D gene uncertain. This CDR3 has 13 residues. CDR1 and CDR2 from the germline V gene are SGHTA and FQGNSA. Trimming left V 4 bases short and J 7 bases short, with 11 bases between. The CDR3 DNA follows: TGTGCCAGCAGCTCGATGTCCAGGAATGAGCAGTTCTTC. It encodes CASSSMSRNEQFF.

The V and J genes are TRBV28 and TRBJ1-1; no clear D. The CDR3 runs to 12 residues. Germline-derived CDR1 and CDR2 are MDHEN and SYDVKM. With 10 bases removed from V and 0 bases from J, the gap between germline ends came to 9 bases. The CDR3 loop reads CATKEVNTEAFF. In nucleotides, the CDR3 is TGTGCCACTAAGGAAGTGAACACTGAAGCTTTCTTT.